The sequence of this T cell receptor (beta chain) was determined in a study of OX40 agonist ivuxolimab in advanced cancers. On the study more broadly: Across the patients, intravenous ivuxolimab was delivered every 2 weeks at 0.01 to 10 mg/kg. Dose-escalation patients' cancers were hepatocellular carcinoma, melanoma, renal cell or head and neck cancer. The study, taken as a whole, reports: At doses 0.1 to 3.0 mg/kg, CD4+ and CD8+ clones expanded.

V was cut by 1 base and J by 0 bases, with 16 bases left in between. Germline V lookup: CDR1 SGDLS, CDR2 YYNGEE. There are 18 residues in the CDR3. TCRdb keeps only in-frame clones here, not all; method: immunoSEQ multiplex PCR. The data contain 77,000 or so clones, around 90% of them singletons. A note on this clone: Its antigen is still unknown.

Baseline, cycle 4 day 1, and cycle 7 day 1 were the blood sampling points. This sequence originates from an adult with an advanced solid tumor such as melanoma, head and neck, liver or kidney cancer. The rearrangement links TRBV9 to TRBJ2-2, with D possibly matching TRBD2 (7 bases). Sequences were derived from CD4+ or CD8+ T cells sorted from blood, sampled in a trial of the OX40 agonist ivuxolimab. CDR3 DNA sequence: TGTGCCAGCAGCGTATCCCCGGGGGGCCCTGCGAACACCGGGGAGCTGTTTTTT. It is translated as CASSVSPGGPANTGELFF.